This TCR beta chain was profiled in a study of blood T cell repertoires in COVID-19. Across the whole study: There were acute and convalescent COVID-19 samples, and they came from the United States, Italy and Spain. PBMCs, B-cell-depleted T cells, or T cells provided the cDNA or gDNA that made up the material.

Trimming pared 2 bases from V and 4 bases from J, leaving 14 bases between. CDR1 is SGHVS, CDR2 FNYEAQ, per germline. The CDR3 consists of 15 residues. Methods used by the authors: Researchers report that nucleated cell counts were estimated from reference gene primer amplification. Assay: immunoSEQ multiplex PCR; the TCRdb copy retains only in-frame clones and omits some. V and J calls and clone size follow that table, whereas D and trimming were derived from the DNA. The sample holds about 210,000 clones, about 91% seen once. Material for sequencing was peripheral blood. The receptor comes from a man younger than 40 with acute or convalescent COVID-19. The V call is TRBV7-6, the J call TRBJ2-5; D remains ambiguous. CDR3 sequence: CASSLSTYLPETQYF. CDR3 coding DNA: TGTGCCAGCAGCTTAAGTACCTATCTCCCAGAGACCCAGTACTTC.